This section outlines one TCR beta chain sequence together with its context. The source of the sample is a study of shared clonotypes between healthy human individuals. TCRdb's copy holds only in-frame clones and misses some; the assay was immunoSEQ multiplex PCR. The table includes some 2.3 million clones, over 85% detected once. This clonotype originated in a young man in good health. Some clones in this sample may be carry-over from other donors' samples. Sequenced: naive CD4+ T cells from PBMCs. Documented subset: CD45RA+ positively selected.

The CDR3 loop reads CASTQGTGGSYEQYF. The CDR3 region has the DNA TGTGCCAGCACCCAGGGGACAGGGGGTTCCTACGAGCAGTACTTC. This chain connects TRBV9 to TRBJ2-7, with 11 bases aligning to TRBD1. After removal of 6 bases from V and 1 base from J, the junction contained 6 bases not matched to a gene. Per the germline V gene, CDR1 is SGDLS and CDR2 is YYNGEE. The length of the CDR3 is 15 residues.